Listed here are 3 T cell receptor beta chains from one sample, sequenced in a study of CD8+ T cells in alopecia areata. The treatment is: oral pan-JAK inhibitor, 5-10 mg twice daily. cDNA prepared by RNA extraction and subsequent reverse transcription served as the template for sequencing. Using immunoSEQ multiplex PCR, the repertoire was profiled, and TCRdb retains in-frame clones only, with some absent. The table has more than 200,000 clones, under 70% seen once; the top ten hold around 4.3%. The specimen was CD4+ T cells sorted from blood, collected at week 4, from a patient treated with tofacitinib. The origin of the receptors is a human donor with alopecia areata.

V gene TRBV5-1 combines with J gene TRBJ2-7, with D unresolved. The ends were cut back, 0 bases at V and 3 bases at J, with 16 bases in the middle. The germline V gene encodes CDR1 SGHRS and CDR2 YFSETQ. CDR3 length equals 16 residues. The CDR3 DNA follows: TGCGCCAGCAGCTTGGGTGGGCTAACAACCTTCTACGAGCAGTACTTC. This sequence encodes CASSLGGLTTFYEQYF.

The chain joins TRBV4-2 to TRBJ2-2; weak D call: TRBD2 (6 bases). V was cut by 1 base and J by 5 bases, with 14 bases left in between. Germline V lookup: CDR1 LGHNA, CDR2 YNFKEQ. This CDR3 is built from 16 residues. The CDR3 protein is CASSQVDGGGTGELFF. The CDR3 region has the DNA TGTGCCAGCAGCCAAGTAGACGGGGGAGGAACCGGGGAGCTGTTTTTT.

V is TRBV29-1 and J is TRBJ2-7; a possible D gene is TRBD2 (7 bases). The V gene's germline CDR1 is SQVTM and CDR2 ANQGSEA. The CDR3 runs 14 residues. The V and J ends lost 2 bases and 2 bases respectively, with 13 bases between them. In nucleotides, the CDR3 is TGCAGCGTTGAACCCGGGGGGCGACCCTACGAGCAGTACTTC. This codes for CSVEPGGRPYEQYF.